This T cell receptor beta chain was recorded in a study of blood T cell repertoires in COVID-19. The wider study: From T cells, B-cell-depleted T cells, or PBMCs came the material, which was cDNA or gDNA.

Repertoires were generated with immunoSEQ multiplex PCR, while TCRdb's copy carries only in-frame clones and drops some. The data hold 55,000 to 65,000 clones, with approximately 80% observed a single time. CDR1 and CDR2 (germline): SQVTM, ANQGSEA. This CDR3 is 16 amino acids long. Trimming removed 2 bases from V and 8 bases from J; junction bases left unmatched: 16. This chain connects TRBV29-1 to TRBJ1-2; 8 nucleotides match TRBD1. The receptor comes from a woman aged 55-69 years with acute or convalescent COVID-19. The sequenced sample was peripheral blood. Here the CDR3 DNA reads TGCAGCGTTGAATCGGACAGGGAGTTTATGTTTATGGGCTACACCTTC. Protein: CSVESDREFMFMGYTF.